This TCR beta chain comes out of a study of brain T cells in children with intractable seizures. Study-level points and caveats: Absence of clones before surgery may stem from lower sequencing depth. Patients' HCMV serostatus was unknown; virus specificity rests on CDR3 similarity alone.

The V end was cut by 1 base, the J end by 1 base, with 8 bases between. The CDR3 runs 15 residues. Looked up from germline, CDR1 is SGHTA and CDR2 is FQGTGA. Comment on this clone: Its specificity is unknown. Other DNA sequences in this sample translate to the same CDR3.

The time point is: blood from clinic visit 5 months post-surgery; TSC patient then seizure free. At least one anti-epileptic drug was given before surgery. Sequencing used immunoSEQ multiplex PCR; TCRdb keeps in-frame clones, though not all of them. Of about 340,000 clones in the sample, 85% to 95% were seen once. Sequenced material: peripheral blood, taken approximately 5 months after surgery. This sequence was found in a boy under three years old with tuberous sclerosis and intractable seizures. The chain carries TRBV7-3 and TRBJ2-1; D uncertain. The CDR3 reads CASSLKVGSYNEQFF. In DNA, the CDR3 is TGTGCCAGCAGCTTAAAGGTCGGTTCCTACAATGAGCAGTTCTTC.